A selection of T cell receptor beta chains follows, all from one sample in a study of blood T cell repertoires in COVID-19. The assay was immunoSEQ multiplex PCR, and TCRdb's table has in-frame clones only and misses some. The table includes 50,000 to 65,000 clones, 84% detected once. Material: peripheral blood. Source of these receptors: a man aged 60 to 75 with COVID-19, enrolled during active disease. CDR3s leave out the opening cysteine and the closing phenylalanine or tryptophan. Fields, in order: D gene, V gene, CDR3 protein. A D gene is named only where the DNA matches it firmly.

d_gene: -; v_gene: TRBV30; CDR3aa: ARSGRVRNGYT
d_gene: -; v_gene: TRBV18; CDR3aa: ASSRAKQGGDEQY
d_gene: TRBD2; v_gene: TRBV14; CDR3aa: ASSQELAGGGDEQF
d_gene: -; v_gene: TRBV19; CDR3aa: ASSRETHQNYGYT
d_gene: TRBD1; v_gene: TRBV28; CDR3aa: ASSGPGTGEEKLF
d_gene: -; v_gene: TRBV5-4; CDR3aa: ASSTRVATSIEQY
d_gene: TRBD2; v_gene: TRBV11-3; CDR3aa: ASSLSSSGGNKNIQY
d_gene: -; v_gene: TRBV6-6; CDR3aa: ASSYPPRTSSYEQY
d_gene: -; v_gene: TRBV7-9; CDR3aa: ASSLVGLANTGELF
d_gene: TRBD2; v_gene: TRBV29-1; CDR3aa: SVRVLAASSYEQY
d_gene: -; v_gene: TRBV5-5; CDR3aa: ASSLGDVGTGELF
d_gene: -; v_gene: TRBV5-4; CDR3aa: ASSLGSGYT
d_gene: TRBD1; v_gene: TRBV6-2/TRBV6-3; CDR3aa: ASSPIRDRANNEQF
d_gene: TRBD1; v_gene: TRBV7-3; CDR3aa: ASSPGQGGNTGELF
d_gene: -; v_gene: TRBV28; CDR3aa: ASRIGMNYEQY
d_gene: -; v_gene: TRBV5-4; CDR3aa: ASSFGVGASEAF
d_gene: -; v_gene: TRBV6-1; CDR3aa: ASSEGFYDAGREAF
d_gene: -; v_gene: TRBV19; CDR3aa: ASSIGTVNTEAF
d_gene: -; v_gene: TRBV24-1; CDR3aa: ATSDLGVRDINTDTQY
d_gene: -; v_gene: TRBV11-2; CDR3aa: ASSLLLRAGASYNEQF
d_gene: -; v_gene: TRBV6-5; CDR3aa: ASSASVGGSYEQY
d_gene: TRBD1; v_gene: TRBV29-1; CDR3aa: SALGQTNYGYT
d_gene: TRBD2; v_gene: TRBV25-1; CDR3aa: ASSEVGAGVADTQY
d_gene: -; v_gene: TRBV24-1; CDR3aa: ATSAPLGGADTQY
d_gene: -; v_gene: TRBV29-1; CDR3aa: SVVQLSGENIQY
d_gene: TRBD1; v_gene: TRBV7-9; CDR3aa: ASSWRTTGGTEAF
d_gene: -; v_gene: TRBV3-1/TRBV3-2; CDR3aa: ASSQWRGDEQF
d_gene: -; v_gene: TRBV10-2; CDR3aa: ASSARGGALGYT
d_gene: -; v_gene: TRBV9; CDR3aa: ASSVATGGHEQF
d_gene: TRBD1; v_gene: TRBV14; CDR3aa: ATGTGNEQF
d_gene: TRBD1; v_gene: TRBV5-6; CDR3aa: ASNLQGAGSPLH
d_gene: TRBD1; v_gene: TRBV4-1; CDR3aa: ASSPSDRASYEQY
d_gene: TRBD2; v_gene: TRBV9; CDR3aa: ASGREGPETQY
d_gene: -; v_gene: TRBV5-1; CDR3aa: ASSLDSPETGELF
d_gene: TRBD1; v_gene: TRBV12-5; CDR3aa: ASGLPQGDQGEQF
d_gene: TRBD2; v_gene: TRBV7-3; CDR3aa: ASSLTSGRANEQF
d_gene: TRBD1; v_gene: TRBV7-3; CDR3aa: ASSLGGQGVETQY
d_gene: -; v_gene: TRBV18; CDR3aa: ASSPVAGTGELF
d_gene: TRBD2; v_gene: TRBV3-1/TRBV3-2; CDR3aa: ASSRTPGLAGVDTQY
d_gene: TRBD1; v_gene: TRBV7-3; CDR3aa: ASSLGPVQGGAEQY
d_gene: TRBD1; v_gene: TRBV6-5; CDR3aa: ASDYRGGNQPQH
d_gene: -; v_gene: TRBV10-2; CDR3aa: ASTGGVTEAF
d_gene: TRBD2; v_gene: TRBV7-2; CDR3aa: ASSSGLAGENEQY
d_gene: -; v_gene: TRBV7-2; CDR3aa: ASSLEAGLSTEAF
d_gene: TRBD1; v_gene: TRBV19; CDR3aa: ASTGTVGTGANVLT
d_gene: TRBD2; v_gene: TRBV11-3; CDR3aa: ASSSPTSGSVGEQF
d_gene: -; v_gene: TRBV3-1/TRBV3-2; CDR3aa: ASSQGGHSDTEAF
d_gene: TRBD1; v_gene: TRBV9; CDR3aa: ASSTPVGGAETQY
d_gene: -; v_gene: TRBV3-1/TRBV3-2; CDR3aa: ASSQMGGTPLH
d_gene: TRBD2; v_gene: TRBV6-1; CDR3aa: ASSETSGTTGELF
d_gene: -; v_gene: TRBV3-1/TRBV3-2; CDR3aa: ASSIRGKAAF
d_gene: TRBD2; v_gene: TRBV19; CDR3aa: ASSDPGREETQY
d_gene: TRBD2; v_gene: TRBV14; CDR3aa: ASSQGGAGAYNEQF
d_gene: TRBD1; v_gene: TRBV30; CDR3aa: ACGQGADQPQH
d_gene: -; v_gene: TRBV28; CDR3aa: ASSVGHPDNYGYT
d_gene: TRBD2; v_gene: TRBV2; CDR3aa: ASTSMSLRGTYEQY
d_gene: -; v_gene: TRBV19; CDR3aa: ASSQTGKSGYT
d_gene: TRBD2; v_gene: TRBV6-5; CDR3aa: ASRAGTSGVYEQY
d_gene: -; v_gene: TRBV12-5; CDR3aa: ASGTSRQDQPQH
d_gene: -; v_gene: TRBV5-4; CDR3aa: ASSLEPNQPQH